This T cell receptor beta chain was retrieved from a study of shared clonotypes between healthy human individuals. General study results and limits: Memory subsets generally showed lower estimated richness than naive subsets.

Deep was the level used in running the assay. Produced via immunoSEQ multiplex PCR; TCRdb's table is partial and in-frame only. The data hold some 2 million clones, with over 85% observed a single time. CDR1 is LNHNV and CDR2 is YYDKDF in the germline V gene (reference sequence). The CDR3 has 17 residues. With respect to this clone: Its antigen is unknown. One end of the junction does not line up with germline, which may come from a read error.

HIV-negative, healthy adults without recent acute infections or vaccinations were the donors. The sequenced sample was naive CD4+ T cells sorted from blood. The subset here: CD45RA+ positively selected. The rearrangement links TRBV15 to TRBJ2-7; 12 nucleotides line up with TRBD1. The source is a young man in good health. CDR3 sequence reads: CATSRGRGTGGGMRSDF. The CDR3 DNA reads TGTGCCACCAGCAGAGGTCGCGGGACAGGGGGCGGGATGCGTTCGGACTTC.